The 27 T cell receptor beta chains in this list originate from one sample, sequenced in a study of T cell changes during pregnancy in multiple sclerosis. Produced via immunoSEQ multiplex PCR; TCRdb's table is partial and in-frame only. Of 85,000 to 100,000 clones listed, more than 90% are singletons. Sequenced here: peripheral blood, sampled in the first trimester of pregnancy. The receptors originated from a female donor with multiple sclerosis, enrolled in a pregnancy study.

This sequence joins TRBV19 and TRBJ2-2; 9 bases match TRBD2. Germline V CDR1 and CDR2: LNHDA, SQIVND (reference sequence). V shed 6 bases, J shed 6 bases, and the junction held 14 bases outside the gene matches. The CDR3 length is 17 residues. DNA of the CDR3: TGTGCCAGTAGCCTGCCCCCTTTCGCGGGAGGGCCCGGGGAGCTGTTTTTT. This encodes CASSLPPFAGGPGELFF.

This chain links TRBV5-1 with TRBJ2-7; 8 positions agree with TRBD2. The CDR3 contains 14 residues. Germline CDR1 reads SGHRS; CDR2 reads YFSETQ. Trimming at V came to 7 bases and at J to 5 bases, leaving 11 bases not matched to a gene. The DNA of the CDR3 is TGCGCCAGCCACCCCCCGGGACTAGGGAACGAGCAGTACTTC. Its protein product is CASHPPGLGNEQYF.

The genes are TRBV2 and TRBJ1-2, with D maybe TRBD1 (6 bases). There are 13 residues in the CDR3. V gave up 7 bases and J gave up 12 bases, with 21 bases separating them. The germline CDR1 and CDR2 sequences are SNHLY and FYNNEI. CDR3 sequence: CASKFERQAWNTF. CDR3 in DNA: TGTGCCAGCAAGTTCGAACGACAGGCGTGGAACACCTTC.

V and J are TRBV7-2 and TRBJ1-1, with TRBD1 matching over 10 bases. The CDR3 contains 15 residues. Germline loops: CDR1 SGHTA, CDR2 FQGNSA. J gave up 4 bases and V 5 bases, and 7 bases lay outside the gene matches. CDR3 protein: CASSVTGGGRTEAFF. DNA of the CDR3: TGTGCCAGCAGCGTGACAGGGGGCGGTCGCACTGAAGCTTTCTTT.

The V gene is TRBV7-2, the J gene TRBJ1-2; 7 nucleotides agree with TRBD1. The trim removed 2 bases at V and 0 bases at J, leaving 3 bases unmatched. CDR1 and CDR2 (germline): SGHTA, FQGNSA. The CDR3 has 15 amino acids. The CDR3 spells CASSLRGQANYGYTF. The CDR3, as DNA: TGTGCCAGCAGCTTAAGGGGGCAGGCTAACTATGGCTACACCTTC.

CDR3 residues: CASRGGQDGELFF. CDR3 coding DNA: TGTGCCAGCAGGGGAGGACAGGACGGGGAGCTGTTTTTT. This chain uses TRBV9 with TRBJ2-2; D is perhaps TRBD1 (7 bases). This CDR3 region has 13 residues. Trimming removed 5 bases from V and 7 bases from J, with 12 bases in between. Germline CDR1 SGDLS, CDR2 YYNGEE.

The CDR3 DNA reads as TGCGCCAGCAGCGGAAAGACAGGGGAACGCTATGGCTACACCTTC. It translates to CASSGKTGERYGYTF. The chain employs TRBV5-1 and TRBJ1-2; 8 bases agree with TRBD1. Germline V lookup: CDR1 SGHRS, CDR2 YFSETQ. J was trimmed by 4 bases and V by 4 bases; bases with no gene match: 9. CDR3 size: 15 residues.

The chain recombines TRBV4-1 with TRBJ1-1; D remains ambiguous. This CDR3 spans 16 amino acids. The germline CDR1 and CDR2 sequences are MGHRA and YSYEKL. Trimming took 0 bases from V and 0 from J, leaving 11 bases between them. CDR3: CASSQERGIMNTEAFF. The DNA for the CDR3 is TGCGCCAGCAGCCAAGAGAGAGGGATCATGAACACTGAAGCTTTCTTT.

As regards this clone: The sample contains more than one DNA sequence encoding this CDR3. The genes are TRBV27 and TRBJ1-5, with D uncertain. Trimming stripped 5 bases from V and 3 bases from J, with 11 bases between. This CDR3 region has 14 residues. Germline-derived CDR1 and CDR2 are MNHEY and SMNVEV (reference sequence). Written as DNA, the CDR3 is TGTGCCAGCAGTCCCCAAGGAGCCAATCAGCCCCAGCATTTT. As protein: CASSPQGANQPQHF.

The chain combines TRBV28 with TRBJ2-7; 9 bases are shared with TRBD2. Germline V gives CDR1 MDHEN, CDR2 SYDVKM. V lost 2 bases, J lost 3 bases, and 8 bases stayed unmatched. This CDR3 spans 16 amino acids. This CDR3 is CASSLRLAGPGYEQYF. The DNA for the CDR3 is TGTGCCAGCAGTTTACGGCTAGCGGGACCGGGCTACGAGCAGTACTTC.

The V gene is TRBV28, the J gene TRBJ2-1, with D unclear. The CDR3 consists of 14 residues. Germline V lookup: CDR1 MDHEN, CDR2 SYDVKM. V lost 4 bases and J lost 0, with 7 bases in between. In nucleotides, the CDR3 is TGTGCCAGCAGTTCCTTCAGCTCCTACAATGAGCAGTTCTTC. Amino acid sequence: CASSSFSSYNEQFF.

The chain carries TRBV10-1 and TRBJ2-7; TRBD2 agrees at 13 bases. J was trimmed by 0 bases and V by 3 bases; bases with no gene match: 8. CDR3 length equals 18 residues. The germline CDR1 and CDR2 sequences are WNHNN and SYGVQD (reference sequence). In DNA form, the CDR3 reads TGCGCCAGCAGTGATGGGACTAGCGGGATAGAGAGCTCCTACGAGCAGTACTTC. It translates to CASSDGTSGIESSYEQYF.

Details on this clone: Other DNA sequences in the sample encode the same CDR3. This rearrangement joins TRBV30 to TRBJ2-2; D is unclear. Looked up from germline, CDR1 is GTSNPN and CDR2 is SVGIG (reference sequence). This CDR3 is built from 11 residues. The V end lost 3 bases, the J end lost 8 bases, and 7 bases lay between the germline ends. CDR3 sequence reads: CAWSLPGELFF. The CDR3 DNA is TGTGCCTGGAGCCTCCCTGGGGAGCTGTTTTTT.

J is TRBJ2-7 and V is TRBV19, with 9 nucleotides matching TRBD1. The V gene's germline CDR1 is LNHDA and CDR2 SQIVND (reference sequence). The CDR3 is made up of 15 amino acids. J lost 5 bases, V lost 0 bases, and 5 bases had no gene match. CDR3 in DNA: TGTGCCAGTAGTATAGAGGGGACAGGGCTACACGAGCAGTACTTC. As protein: CASSIEGTGLHEQYF.

This chain links TRBV9 with TRBJ2-7; D call uncertain. Germline V gene sequence: CDR1 SGDLS, CDR2 YYNGEE. The CDR3 consists of 13 residues. Trimming stripped 1 base from V and 4 bases from J, with 9 bases between. The CDR3 is CASSVTSNYEQYF. In DNA, the CDR3 is TGTGCCAGCAGCGTAACCAGTAATTACGAGCAGTACTTC.

The chain couples TRBV5-5 to TRBJ2-7; TRBD2 agrees at 9 bases. Germline V gene sequence: CDR1 SGHKS, CDR2 YYEKEE (reference sequence). The CDR3 is 15 residues long. J gave up 2 bases and V 0 bases, and 3 bases lay outside the gene matches. The CDR3 loop reads CASSLGAGGPYEQYF. CDR3 sequence (DNA): TGTGCCAGCAGCTTGGGGGCGGGAGGGCCCTACGAGCAGTACTTC.

This chain connects TRBV28 to TRBJ1-4; 11 bases map to TRBD1. The CDR3 runs to 15 residues. The junction had 8 bases not matched to a gene; V was cut back by 4 bases and J by 10 bases. CDR1 and CDR2 from the germline V gene are MDHEN and SYDVKM. CDR3 amino acids: CASSSLGTGGGKLFF. CDR3 coding DNA: TGTGCCAGCAGTTCCCTTGGGACAGGGGGGGGAAAACTGTTTTTT.

The chain links TRBV28 to TRBJ1-1; D not resolved. The CDR3 extends over 12 amino acids. In germline, CDR1 is MDHEN, CDR2 SYDVKM. Trimming pared 7 bases from V and 11 bases from J, leaving 17 bases between. The CDR3 region is CASTPGGRAAFF. As DNA, the CDR3 is TGTGCCAGCACCCCCGGAGGGAGGGCGGCTTTCTTT.

This chain joins TRBV28 and TRBJ2-7; 8 bases match TRBD2. This CDR3 has 14 residues. Germline assignment: CDR1 MDHEN and CDR2 SYDVKM. J was trimmed by 2 bases and V by 7 bases; bases with no gene match: 7. DNA of the CDR3: TGTGCCAGCAACCACCGGGGGGGCCCCTACGAGCAGTACTTC. Amino acid sequence: CASNHRGGPYEQYF.

CDR3 in DNA: TGCGCCAGCAGCTTGGAGGCGGTATACTACGAGCAGTACTTC. Translated: CASSLEAVYYEQYF. The rearrangement joins TRBV5-1 to TRBJ2-7; D gene unclear. CDR1 is SGHRS, CDR2 YFSETQ, per germline. There are 14 residues in the CDR3. With 0 bases removed from V and 3 bases from J, the gap between germline ends came to 10 bases.

The chain combines TRBV9 with TRBJ1-1, with 8 positions matching TRBD1. In germline, CDR1 is SGDLS, CDR2 YYNGEE. The CDR3 length is 15 residues. V was pared by 4 bases and J by 0 bases, with 5 bases of the junction left unmatched. The CDR3 DNA follows: TGTGCCAGCAGCACCCGGACAGGGCTGAACACTGAAGCTTTCTTT. Translating gives CASSTRTGLNTEAFF.

The V and J genes are TRBV5-8 and TRBJ2-7; 13 bases align to TRBD2. Trimming at V came to 4 bases and at J to 6 bases, leaving 7 bases not matched to a gene. This CDR3 region has 15 residues. CDR1 is SGHTS and CDR2 is YDEGEE in the germline V gene. Written as DNA, the CDR3 is TGTGCCAGCAGCCTGGGGACTAGCGGGATTGGCGAGCAGTACTTC. It codes for CASSLGTSGIGEQYF.

In this sample, this clone turned up once. The chain links TRBV12-5 to TRBJ1-1; perhaps TRBD1 as D (6 bases). Germline assignment: CDR1 LGHNT and CDR2 FRNRAP. The CDR3 has 15 residues. Trimming took 5 bases from V and 2 from J, leaving 15 bases between them. For the CDR3, the DNA is TGTGCTAGTGGTCTTGTCAGGGGTTATAACACTGAAGCTTTCTTT. Translation gives CASGLVRGYNTEAFF.

The V gene is TRBV4-1, the J gene TRBJ1-2; 10 bases match TRBD1. The J segment lost 8 bases and the V segment lost 4 bases, leaving 7 bases of the junction unmatched. Germline CDR1 is MGHRA and CDR2 is YSYEKL. CDR3 length: 14 residues. The CDR3 DNA is TGCGCCAGCAGCCTGACAGGGGGCGCGGGGGGCTACACCTTC. Protein: CASSLTGGAGGYTF.

The chain uses TRBV30 and TRBJ2-7, with a weak D call TRBD1 (7 bases). The V gene lost 2 bases and the J gene lost 3 bases, with 14 bases spanning the gap. The CDR3 is 14 amino acids. CDR1 and CDR2 (germline): GTSNPN, SVGIG (reference sequence). The CDR3 loop reads CAWSPRRGRYEQYF. The CDR3 DNA is TGTGCCTGGAGTCCTCGGAGGGGGCGCTACGAGCAGTACTTC.

The genes are TRBV6-5 and TRBJ1-2; D might be TRBD1 (6 bases). The CDR3 length is 14 residues. The V and J ends lost 5 bases and 3 bases respectively, with 13 bases between them. Germline CDR1 reads MNHEY; CDR2 reads SVGAGI. The CDR3 DNA follows: TGTGCCAGCAGTGCCAGGGGAAATGACTATGGCTACACCTTC. It yields the protein CASSARGNDYGYTF.

CDR3 DNA: TGTGCCAGCAGTGAAGCGCTTCGTGGGAGCTCCTACAATGAGCAGTTCTTC. Translation: CASSEALRGSSYNEQFF. The chain joins TRBV6-1 to TRBJ2-1, with D maybe TRBD2 (5 bases). V dropped 0 bases and J dropped 0 bases, with 12 bases sitting between them. The germline V gene has CDR1 MNHNS and CDR2 SASEGT. This CDR3 is 17 amino acids long.